The rows below give T cell receptor beta chains drawn from one sample of a study of cytomegalovirus exposure and HLA in healthy donors. Clones were read by immunoSEQ multiplex PCR, and TCRdb kept only the in-frame ones, dropping some. The sample lists some 140,000 clones, roughly 79% seen once, with about 0.91% in the top ten. Sequenced material: PBMCs. These receptor sequences come from a man younger than 35 in good health and CMV-seronegative. Each CDR3 is given with its conserved first and last residue. Fields, in order: CDR3 protein, CDR3 DNA, clone size, D gene, V gene, J gene. A D gene is named only where the DNA matches it firmly. Size is omitted from some rows. Given values are once, few, many or a class for expanded clones.

cdr3_aa: CAWSLNRVRGYTF
cdr3_nt: TGTGCCTGGAGTCTGAACAGGGTGCGTGGCTACACCTTC
clone_size: .
d_call: .
v_call: TRBV30
j_call: TRBJ1-2

cdr3_aa: CASSLGQHNEKLFF
cdr3_nt: TGTGCCAGCAGTTTGGGACAGCATAATGAAAAACTGTTTTTT
clone_size: .
d_call: TRBD1
v_call: TRBV6-6
j_call: TRBJ1-4

cdr3_aa: CASTSRGGEAFF
cdr3_nt: TGTGCCAGCACCTCCAGAGGGGGTGAAGCTTTCTTT
clone_size: .
d_call: .
v_call: TRBV6-5
j_call: TRBJ1-1

cdr3_aa: CSVDSSGQTWSYTF
cdr3_nt: TGCAGCGTTGATTCGTCGGGACAGACATGGAGCTACACCTTC
clone_size: .
d_call: TRBD1
v_call: TRBV29-1
j_call: TRBJ1-2

cdr3_aa: CASTDRSTDTQYF
cdr3_nt: TGTGCCAGTACGGACAGGTCGACAGATACGCAGTATTTT
clone_size: .
d_call: TRBD1
v_call: TRBV9
j_call: TRBJ2-3

cdr3_aa: CASSLDRAQETQYF
cdr3_nt: TGTGCCAGCAGCTTGGACAGAGCCCAAGAGACCCAGTACTTC
clone_size: .
d_call: .
v_call: TRBV7-2
j_call: TRBJ2-5

cdr3_aa: CAWSGHPGGIVVGGYTF
cdr3_nt: TGTGCCTGGAGTGGTCACCCAGGGGGGATCGTAGTTGGTGGCTACACCTTC
clone_size: .
d_call: TRBD1
v_call: TRBV30
j_call: TRBJ1-2

cdr3_aa: CASSLGVDGYTF
cdr3_nt: TGTGCCAGCAGCTTAGGCGTTGATGGCTACACCTTC
clone_size: .
d_call: .
v_call: TRBV7-9
j_call: TRBJ1-2

cdr3_aa: CASSLRRQGGKLFF
cdr3_nt: TGTGCCAGCAGCTTAAGACGACAGGGTGGAAAACTGTTTTTT
clone_size: .
d_call: TRBD1
v_call: TRBV7-8
j_call: TRBJ1-4

cdr3_aa: CASSQERGSNQPQHF
cdr3_nt: TGTGCCAGCAGCCAAGAGCGGGGTAGCAATCAGCCCCAGCATTTT
clone_size: .
d_call: .
v_call: TRBV4-2
j_call: TRBJ1-5

cdr3_aa: CASSPQGRDPPLHF
cdr3_nt: TGTGCCAGCTCACCACAGGGGCGGGATCCACCCCTCCACTTT
clone_size: once
d_call: .
v_call: TRBV18
j_call: TRBJ1-6

cdr3_aa: CASSQGGGNEQYF
cdr3_nt: TGTGCCAGCAGCCAAGGGGGGGGGAACGAGCAGTACTTC
clone_size: .
d_call: TRBD2
v_call: TRBV14
j_call: TRBJ2-7

cdr3_aa: CASGSAQGADEQFF
cdr3_nt: TGTGCTAGTGGAAGCGCCCAGGGGGCCGATGAGCAGTTCTTC
clone_size: .
d_call: TRBD1
v_call: TRBV12-5
j_call: TRBJ2-1

cdr3_aa: CASSPKDRLWSGYTF
cdr3_nt: TGTGCCAGCAGCCCAAAGGACAGACTATGGAGTGGCTACACCTTC
clone_size: .
d_call: .
v_call: TRBV7-9
j_call: TRBJ1-2

cdr3_aa: CASRKARAGGTYEQYF
cdr3_nt: TGTGCCAGCAGAAAAGCGAGGGCGGGGGGGACCTACGAGCAGTACTTC
clone_size: .
d_call: TRBD2
v_call: TRBV7-9
j_call: TRBJ2-7

cdr3_aa: CASTGAGELFF
cdr3_nt: TGTGCCAGCACCGGAGCCGGGGAGCTGTTTTTT
clone_size: .
d_call: .
v_call: TRBV6-5
j_call: TRBJ2-2

cdr3_aa: CASGFAGTVYNEQFF
cdr3_nt: TGTGCTAGTGGTTTTGCCGGGACAGTCTACAATGAGCAGTTCTTC
clone_size: .
d_call: TRBD1
v_call: TRBV12-5
j_call: TRBJ2-1

cdr3_aa: CASSEGGLLYEQYF
cdr3_nt: TGTGCCAGCAGTGAAGGAGGCCTACTCTACGAGCAGTACTTC
clone_size: .
d_call: .
v_call: TRBV6-1
j_call: TRBJ2-7

cdr3_aa: CASSSRQGTDSPLHF
cdr3_nt: TGTGCCAGCAGCTCCCGACAGGGCACCGATTCACCCCTCCACTTT
clone_size: .
d_call: TRBD1
v_call: TRBV9
j_call: TRBJ1-6

cdr3_aa: CASGEATDTQYF
cdr3_nt: TGTGCCAGCGGGGAGGCGACAGATACGCAGTATTTT
clone_size: .
d_call: .
v_call: TRBV7-9
j_call: TRBJ2-3

cdr3_aa: CASSLGRGLSTEAFF
cdr3_nt: TGTGCCAGCAGTCTCGGCCGGGGATTAAGTACTGAAGCTTTCTTT
clone_size: .
d_call: .
v_call: TRBV7-9
j_call: TRBJ1-1

cdr3_aa: CASGRDDSPLHF
cdr3_nt: TGTGCTAGTGGGCGGGACGATTCACCCCTCCACTTT
clone_size: .
d_call: .
v_call: TRBV12-5
j_call: TRBJ1-6

cdr3_aa: CASSQGGYNSPLHF
cdr3_nt: TGTGCCAGCAGCCAGGGGGGCTATAATTCACCCCTCCACTTT
clone_size: .
d_call: TRBD1
v_call: TRBV11-2
j_call: TRBJ1-6

cdr3_aa: CASSQAGGTGTTGELFF
cdr3_nt: TGCGCCAGCAGCCAAGCAGGTGGGACAGGGACAACCGGGGAGCTGTTTTTT
clone_size: .
d_call: TRBD1
v_call: TRBV4-3
j_call: TRBJ2-2

cdr3_aa: CASKGVDTEAFF
cdr3_nt: TGTGCCAGCAAAGGGGTGGACACTGAAGCTTTCTTT
clone_size: .
d_call: .
v_call: TRBV13
j_call: TRBJ1-1

cdr3_aa: CASSFSDRKDYTGELFF
cdr3_nt: TGCGCCAGCAGCTTCTCGGACAGGAAAGACTACACCGGGGAGCTGTTTTTT
clone_size: .
d_call: TRBD1
v_call: TRBV5-1
j_call: TRBJ2-2

cdr3_aa: CASSPSAGGNTEAFF
cdr3_nt: TGTGCCAGCAGCCCGAGCGCAGGGGGGAACACTGAAGCTTTCTTT
clone_size: .
d_call: TRBD1
v_call: TRBV7-2
j_call: TRBJ1-1

cdr3_aa: CASSPALSGTSPLHF
cdr3_nt: TGTGCCAGCAGCCCAGCCCTATCAGGAACATCACCCCTCCACTTT
clone_size: .
d_call: .
v_call: TRBV7-2
j_call: TRBJ1-6

cdr3_aa: CASRDRGMDSYTF
cdr3_nt: TGTGCCAGCAGGGACAGGGGAATGGATAGCTACACCTTC
clone_size: few
d_call: TRBD1
v_call: TRBV2
j_call: TRBJ1-2

cdr3_aa: CASSFGASEQYF
cdr3_nt: TGTGCCAGCAGCTTCGGAGCATCGGAGCAGTACTTC
clone_size: .
d_call: .
v_call: TRBV5-5
j_call: TRBJ2-7

cdr3_aa: CASSPLPGAQHEQYF
cdr3_nt: TGTGCCAGCTCACCCCTTCCAGGGGCGCAACACGAGCAGTACTTC
clone_size: .
d_call: .
v_call: TRBV18
j_call: TRBJ2-7

cdr3_aa: CASSLGHNEQFF
cdr3_nt: TGCGCCAGCAGCTTGGGGCACAATGAGCAGTTCTTC
clone_size: .
d_call: .
v_call: TRBV5-1
j_call: TRBJ2-1

cdr3_aa: CASSSPGVGQPQHF
cdr3_nt: TGTGCCAGCAGTTCCCCAGGCGTTGGTCAGCCCCAGCATTTT
clone_size: .
d_call: .
v_call: TRBV27
j_call: TRBJ1-5

cdr3_aa: CASSRWTGDNSPLHF
cdr3_nt: TGTGCCAGCAGCCGTTGGACAGGCGATAATTCACCCCTCCACTTT
clone_size: .
d_call: TRBD1
v_call: TRBV5-5
j_call: TRBJ1-6

cdr3_aa: CASSLDPQYEQYF
cdr3_nt: TGCGCCAGCAGCTTGGATCCACAATACGAGCAGTACTTC
clone_size: .
d_call: .
v_call: TRBV5-1
j_call: TRBJ2-7